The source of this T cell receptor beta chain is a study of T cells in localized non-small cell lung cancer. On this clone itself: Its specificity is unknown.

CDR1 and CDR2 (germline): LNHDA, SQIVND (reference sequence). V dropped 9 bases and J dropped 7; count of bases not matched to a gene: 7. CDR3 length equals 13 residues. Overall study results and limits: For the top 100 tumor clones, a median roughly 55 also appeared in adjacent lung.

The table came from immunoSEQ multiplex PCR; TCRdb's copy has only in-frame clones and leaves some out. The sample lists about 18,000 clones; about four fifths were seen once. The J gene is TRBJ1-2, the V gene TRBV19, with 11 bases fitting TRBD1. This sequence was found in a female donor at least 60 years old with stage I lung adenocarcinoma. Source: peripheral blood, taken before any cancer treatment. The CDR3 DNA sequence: TGTGCCAGCAGTGTAGGGACAGGGGGTGGCTACACCTTC. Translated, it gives CASSVGTGGGYTF.